This T cell receptor (beta chain) was captured in a study of vaccination and CD4 T cells after COVID-19 (dated by TCRdb to between 2021 and 2024). Some background on the complete study: The convalescent cohort included six males and four females, with two Hispanic individuals, seven Caucasians, two Asians and one multiracial person. Two doses of either the Pfizer-BioNTech BNT162b2 vaccine (n=8) or the Moderna mRNA-1273 vaccine (n=2) were administered to participants. Post-COVID blood samples were collected from convalescent patients a median of approximately 93 days after diagnosis, with a range of about 30 to 170 days. Post-vaccine blood samples were taken a median of approximately 76 days after the second vaccine dose, with a range of roughly 13 to 250 days. The cultures were stimulated with overlapping spike peptide pools from SARS-CoV-2 and from the common cold coronaviruses HCoV-NL63, HCoV-OC43 and HCoV-229E. Control cultures received a CEFX viral epitope pool as the positive control, an HIV-1 Nef peptide pool as the negative control, or no peptide. In around nine COVID-19 convalescent patients and a few infection-naive healthy vaccine recipients, the spike-specific CD4+ TCR repertoire before mRNA vaccination was compared with the repertoire after mRNA vaccination. Study-level results and caveats: An increase in the median number of SARS-CoV-2-reactive clonotypes from 21 after infection to 35 to 40 after vaccination was observed, but the change was not found to be significant. Of the vaccine-specific clones found in convalescent patients, nearly all (304 of 307) were mono-reactive for SARS-CoV-2 spike instead of being cross-reactive with common cold coronaviruses. In convalescent patients, a median roughly 88% of post-vaccine SARS-CoV-2-reactive clones were detected only after vaccination, suggesting vaccine-specific priming. The study included relatively few convalescent patients and did not analyze early timepoints after natural infection.

Details on this clonotype: The antigen it binds to is not known. Within one base of it there is no much larger clone, and no base qualities were kept.

The sample's treatment or condition, from its label and the paper: roughly ten-day PBMC culture with coronavirus spike peptide pools or control peptides (ViraFEST assay). The ViraFEST assay was used in the study, in which antigen-specific T cells were expanded with peptide pools and expanded clonotypes were subsequently identified by TCR sequencing. Negative nucleocapsid antibody tests taken both before and after vaccination confirmed that the healthy vaccine recipients had no prior SARS-CoV-2 infection. PBMCs were cultured at approximately 2 million per well in IMDM supplemented with roughly 5% human AB serum and 8.5 to 10 IU/ml IL-2, with approximately 10 ug/ml peptide pools added. Half of the culture medium was replaced with fresh IL-2-containing medium on days 3 and 7. After approximately 10 days of culture, CD4+ T cells were isolated by negative selection using the EasySep CD4+ T cell isolation kit. PBMCs were separated from whole blood using Ficoll-Paque Plus gradient centrifugation and then either used fresh or cryopreserved at -140C. In general, triplicate wells were set up for every culture condition.

The library was obtained by PCR. TCR sequencing of DNA from cultured CD4+ T cells used the Oncomine TCR Beta short-read assay at the Johns Hopkins FTIC core. The QIAamp micro DNA kit was used to extract genomic DNA from the cultured CD4+ T cells. Oncomine TCR Beta libraries from cultured CD4+ T cells were pooled using unique dual indexes and sequenced on an Illumina iSeq 100. From the authors' description of their analysis: Non-productive sequences were filtered out, and CDR3s that did not start with C, did not end with F or W, or were shorter than 7 amino acids were discarded. Antigen-specific clonotypes were identified with the MANAFEST web application by comparing peptide-stimulated wells with reference and other culture wells. To be called positive, a clone needed an FDR below 0.05, an odds ratio above 5, and a productive frequency above 0.1% in at least two of three replicate wells. Clonotypes that were significantly expanded in both SARS-CoV-2 spike wells and at least one common cold coronavirus spike condition were defined as cross-reactive. CDR3 homology was assessed with Levenshtein distances (stringdist) and unrooted phylogenetic trees (ape) in R version 3.6.1. TCRdb itself trimmed the public reads at Q25 with fastp, ran MiXCR and retained productive beta chains. Under each unique CDR3 protein, matching rows form one entry showing the most common genes and DNA. It is TCRdb's table, rather than the study itself, that gives the V and J calls and clone size. The sample table contains approximately 24,000 distinct CDR3 sequences; only one count was recorded for 67% of them. The ten largest clonotypes hold 20% to 25% of the sample.

From the germline V gene (reference sequence), CDR1 is DFQATT and CDR2 is SNEGSKA. V was cut back by 3 bases and J by 2 bases, leaving a gap of 18 bases between them. The CDR3 runs 16 residues from the cysteine to the phenylalanine. Only the CDR3 part of the read is kept: 48 bases, read in frame from the first base. This specimen was CD4+ T cells from blood, cultured in vitro, taken after SARS-CoV-2 vaccination. The sequence joins TRBV20-1 to TRBJ2-3; the D gene is possibly TRBD2, with 5 bases matching. The origin of this receptor is a human donor who received a COVID-19 vaccine. The nucleotide sequence is TGCAGTGCTAGGGATAGCCTCAAGGGAGACACAGATACGCAGTATTTT. The translation is CSARDSLKGDTDTQYF.